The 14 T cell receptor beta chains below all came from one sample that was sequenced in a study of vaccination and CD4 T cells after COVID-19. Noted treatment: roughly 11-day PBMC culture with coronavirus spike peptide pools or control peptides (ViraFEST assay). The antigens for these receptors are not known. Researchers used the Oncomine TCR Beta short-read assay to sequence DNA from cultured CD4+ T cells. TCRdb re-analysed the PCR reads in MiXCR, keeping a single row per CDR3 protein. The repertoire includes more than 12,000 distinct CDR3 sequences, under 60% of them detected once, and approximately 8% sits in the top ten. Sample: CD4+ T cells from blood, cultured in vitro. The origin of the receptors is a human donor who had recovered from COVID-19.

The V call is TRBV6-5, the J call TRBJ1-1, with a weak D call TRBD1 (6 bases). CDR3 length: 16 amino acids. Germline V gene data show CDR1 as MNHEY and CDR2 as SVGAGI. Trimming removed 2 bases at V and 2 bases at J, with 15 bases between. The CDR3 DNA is TGTGCCAGCAGTTACCTCTTCGGGGGGCTTAACACTGAAGCTTTCTTT. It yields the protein CASSYLFGGLNTEAFF.

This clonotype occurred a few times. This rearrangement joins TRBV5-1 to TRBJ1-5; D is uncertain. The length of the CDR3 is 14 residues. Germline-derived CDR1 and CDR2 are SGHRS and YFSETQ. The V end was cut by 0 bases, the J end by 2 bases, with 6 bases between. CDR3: CASSLGYGNQPQHF. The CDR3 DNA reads TGCGCCAGCAGCTTGGGGTACGGCAATCAGCCCCAGCATTTT.

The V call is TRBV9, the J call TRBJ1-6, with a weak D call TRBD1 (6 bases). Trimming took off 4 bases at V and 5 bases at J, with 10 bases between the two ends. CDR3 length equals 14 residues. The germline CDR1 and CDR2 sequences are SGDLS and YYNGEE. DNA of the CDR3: TGTGCCAGCAGCCCCCGGACAGATAATTCACCCCTCCACTTT. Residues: CASSPRTDNSPLHF.

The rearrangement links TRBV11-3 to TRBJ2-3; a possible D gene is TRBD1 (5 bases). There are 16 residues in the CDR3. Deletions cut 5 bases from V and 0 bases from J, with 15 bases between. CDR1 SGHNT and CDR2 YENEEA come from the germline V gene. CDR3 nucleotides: TGTGCCAGCAGCCTAAGTGGGGCGGCTAGCACAGATACGCAGTATTTT. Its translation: CASSLSGAASTDTQYF.

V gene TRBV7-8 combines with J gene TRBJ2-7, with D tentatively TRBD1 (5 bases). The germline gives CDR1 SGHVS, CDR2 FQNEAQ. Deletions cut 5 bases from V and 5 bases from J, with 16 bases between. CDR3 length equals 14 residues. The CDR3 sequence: CASSPSRDRDEQYF. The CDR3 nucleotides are TGTGCCAGCAGCCCTTCCAGGGATAGGGACGAGCAGTACTTC.

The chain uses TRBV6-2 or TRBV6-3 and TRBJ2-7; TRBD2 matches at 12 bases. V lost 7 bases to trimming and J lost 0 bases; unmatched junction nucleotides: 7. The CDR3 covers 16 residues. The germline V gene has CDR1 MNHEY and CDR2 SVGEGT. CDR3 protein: CASTNGLAGSSYEQYF. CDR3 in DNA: TGTGCCAGCACCAACGGACTAGCGGGGTCCTCCTACGAGCAGTACTTC.

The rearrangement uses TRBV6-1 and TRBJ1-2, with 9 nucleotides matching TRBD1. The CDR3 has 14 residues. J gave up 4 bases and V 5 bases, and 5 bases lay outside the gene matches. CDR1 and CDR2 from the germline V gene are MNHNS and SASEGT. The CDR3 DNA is TGTGCCAGCAGTCAGGACAGGGGCCGCTATGGCTACACCTTC. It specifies CASSQDRGRYGYTF.

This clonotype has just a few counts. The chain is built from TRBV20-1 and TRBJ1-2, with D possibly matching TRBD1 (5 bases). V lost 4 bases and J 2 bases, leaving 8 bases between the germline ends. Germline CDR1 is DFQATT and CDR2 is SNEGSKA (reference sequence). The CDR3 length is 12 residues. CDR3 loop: CSATQENYGYTF. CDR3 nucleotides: TGCAGTGCTACACAGGAGAACTATGGCTACACCTTC.

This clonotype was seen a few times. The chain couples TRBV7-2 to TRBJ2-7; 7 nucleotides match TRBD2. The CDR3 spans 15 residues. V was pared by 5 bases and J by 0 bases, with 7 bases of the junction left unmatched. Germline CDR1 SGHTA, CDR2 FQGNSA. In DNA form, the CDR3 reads TGTGCCAGCAGCCAGACTAGCCTGAGCTCCTACGAGCAGTACTTC. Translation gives CASSQTSLSSYEQYF.

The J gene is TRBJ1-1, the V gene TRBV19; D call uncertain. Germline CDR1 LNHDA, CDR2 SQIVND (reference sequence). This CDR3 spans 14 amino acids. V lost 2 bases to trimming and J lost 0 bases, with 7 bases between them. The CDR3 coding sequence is TGTGCCAGTAGTATAAGTTATGTGAACACTGAAGCTTTCTTT. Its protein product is CASSISYVNTEAFF.

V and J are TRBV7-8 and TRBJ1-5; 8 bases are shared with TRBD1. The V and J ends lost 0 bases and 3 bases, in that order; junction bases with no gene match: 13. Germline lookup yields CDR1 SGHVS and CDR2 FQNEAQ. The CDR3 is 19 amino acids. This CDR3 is CASSLALYGRQGLNQPQHF. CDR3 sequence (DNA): TGTGCCAGCAGCTTAGCGTTATACGGGAGACAGGGGCTCAATCAGCCCCAGCATTTT.

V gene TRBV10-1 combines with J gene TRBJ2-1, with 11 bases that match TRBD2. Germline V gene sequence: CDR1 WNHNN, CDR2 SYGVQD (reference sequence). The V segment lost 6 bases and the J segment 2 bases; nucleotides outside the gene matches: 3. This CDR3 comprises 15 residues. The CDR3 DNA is TGCGCCAGCAGCGTAGCGGGAGGGCCCTACAATGAGCAGTTCTTC. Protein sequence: CASSVAGGPYNEQFF.

CDR3 protein: CASSQGWDRTYGYTF. The CDR3 DNA is TGTGCCAGCAGCCAAGGGTGGGACAGGACCTATGGCTACACCTTC. J is TRBJ1-2 and V is TRBV3-1, with 8 positions matching TRBD1. The germline gives CDR1 LGHDT, CDR2 YNNKEL (reference sequence). The CDR3 is 15 amino acids. V shed 1 base and J 4 bases; nucleotides not matched to a gene: 5.

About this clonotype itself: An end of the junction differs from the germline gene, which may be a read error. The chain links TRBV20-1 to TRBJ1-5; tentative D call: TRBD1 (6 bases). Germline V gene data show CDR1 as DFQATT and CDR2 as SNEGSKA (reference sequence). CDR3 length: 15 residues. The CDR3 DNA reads TGCAGTGCTAGGTCGTCGGCAGGGGCATATCAGCCCCAGCGTTTT. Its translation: CSARSSAGAYQPQRF.